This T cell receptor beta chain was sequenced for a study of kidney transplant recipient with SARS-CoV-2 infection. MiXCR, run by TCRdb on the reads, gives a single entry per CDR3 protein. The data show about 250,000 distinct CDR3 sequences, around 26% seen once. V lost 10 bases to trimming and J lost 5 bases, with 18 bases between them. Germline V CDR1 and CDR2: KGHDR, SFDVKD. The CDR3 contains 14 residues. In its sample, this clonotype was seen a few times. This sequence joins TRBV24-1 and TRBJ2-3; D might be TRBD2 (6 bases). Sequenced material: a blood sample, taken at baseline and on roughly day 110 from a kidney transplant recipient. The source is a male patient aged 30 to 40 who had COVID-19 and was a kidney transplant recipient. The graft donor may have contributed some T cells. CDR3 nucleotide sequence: TGTGCCACTGCGGGGAGGCGGAGTGTAGATACGCAGTATTTT. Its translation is CATAGRRSVDTQYF.